What follows are 20 T cell receptor beta chains derived from one specimen sequenced in a study of T cells in Graves' hyperthyroidism and ophthalmopathy. The investigators amplified TCR beta CDR3 regions from RNA transcripts. Researchers ran a first-round RT-PCR on the TCR CDR3 using the HTBI primer set. TCRdb redid the calling of the multiplex PCR reads with MiXCR, one entry per CDR3 protein. This table holds approximately 560,000 distinct CDR3 sequences, more than 15% found once. Sample: blood. The receptors shown here come from a woman aged 25 to 45 with Graves' hyperthyroidism.

J is TRBJ2-7 and V is TRBV12-3 or TRBV12-4, with D perhaps TRBD1 (6 bases). The CDR3 contains 14 residues. With 5 bases removed from V and 5 bases from J, the gap between germline ends came to 16 bases. The CDR3 DNA is TGTGCCAGCAGTCGGGCAGGGGATAGCCACGAGCAGTACTTC. It specifies CASSRAGDSHEQYF.

This clonotype was counted between two and nine times. The chain links TRBV7-9 to TRBJ2-3, with D possibly TRBD2 on 6 matching bases. Trimming pared 1 base from V and 2 bases from J, leaving 13 bases between. CDR1 and CDR2 (germline): SEHNR, FQNEAQ (reference sequence). The CDR3 totals 16 residues. The CDR3 DNA is TGTGCCAGCAGCTTAGTTATAGGAGGGCACACAGATACGCAGTATTTT. Protein product: CASSLVIGGHTDTQYF. Full variable domain (remainder filled in from reference TRBV7-9 and TRBJ2-3): DTGVSQNPRHKITKRGQNVTFRCDPISEHNRLYWYRQTLGQGPEFLTYFQNEAQLEKSRLLSDRFSAERPKGSFSTLEIQRTEQGDSAMYLCASSLVIGGHTDTQYFGPGTRLTVL.

This clonotype was seen at least ten times. V gene TRBV28 combines with J gene TRBJ1-1, with D unclear. Germline assignment: CDR1 MDHEN and CDR2 SYDVKM. This CDR3 has 14 amino acids. Trimming pared 7 bases from V and 2 bases from J, leaving 14 bases between. The CDR3 region has the DNA TGTGCCAGCACCTTTTTGCGGGGTAACACTGAAGCTTTCTTT. Translated, it gives CASTFLRGNTEAFF.

On this clonotype itself: This CDR3 fails to terminate in the conserved phenylalanine or tryptophan, so it likely reflects a read error. The CDR3 nucleotides read TGCGCCAGCAGTCGTCGACAGGCTAGCACAGATACGCAGTATCTT. This encodes CASSRRQASTDTQYL. The rearrangement joins TRBV2 to TRBJ2-3, with a weak D call TRBD1 (6 bases). This CDR3 is built from 15 residues. Germline values: CDR1 SNHLY, CDR2 FYNNEI.

This clonotype was observed many times. The V call is TRBV7-2, the J call TRBJ1-5; tentatively, D is TRBD1 (5 bases). This CDR3 region has 15 residues. Germline values: CDR1 SGHTA, CDR2 FQGNSA. V lost 5 bases, J lost 7 bases, and 18 bases lay in between. CDR3 coding DNA: TGTGCCAGCAGCCCACAAGGGGAGGGAAGCCAGCCCCAGCATTTT. Encoded protein: CASSPQGEGSQPQHF.

At least ten counts were recorded for this clonotype. The chain's CDR3 is CASSLAVRQGASEAFF. The CDR3 DNA reads TGCGCCAGCAGCTTGGCCGTTCGGCAGGGGGCCTCTGAAGCTTTCTTT. V and J are TRBV5-1 and TRBJ1-1, with 8 bases fitting TRBD1. The germline gives CDR1 SGHRS, CDR2 YFSETQ. The V and J ends lost 0 bases and 6 bases, in that order; junction bases with no gene match: 10. The CDR3 has 16 amino acids.

This clonotype was seen many times. V is TRBV27 and J is TRBJ2-3; D unresolved. The germline V gene has CDR1 MNHEY and CDR2 SMNVEV (reference sequence). CDR3 length: 14 residues. V gave up 4 bases and J gave up 2 bases, with 10 bases separating them. This chain's CDR3 is CASSSNPNTDTQYF. CDR3 DNA sequence: TGTGCCAGCAGTTCAAACCCTAACACAGATACGCAGTATTTT.

This clonotype appeared many times. The chain employs TRBV27 and TRBJ1-5; D not resolved. Between the trimmed V and J ends, which lost 4 bases and 0 bases, there was a span of 10 bases. The CDR3 runs to 15 residues. CDR1 MNHEY and CDR2 SMNVEV come from the germline V gene (reference sequence). CDR3 DNA: TGTGCCAGCAGTTATATGGGTGCTAGCAATCAGCCCCAGCATTTT. It encodes CASSYMGASNQPQHF.

This clonotype was seen many times. The chain couples TRBV5-1 to TRBJ2-7; tentative D call: TRBD1 (6 bases). The CDR3 contains 15 residues. The germline CDR1 and CDR2 sequences are SGHRS and YFSETQ. Trimming took off 1 base at V and 3 bases at J, with 14 bases between the two ends. The CDR3 DNA sequence: TGCGCCAGCAGCTTGATGGGAACAGGGTTCTACGAGCAGTACTTC. This codes for CASSLMGTGFYEQYF.

Ten or more counts support this clonotype. The chain has TRBV5-1 and TRBJ2-1, with unresolved D. The germline V gene has CDR1 SGHRS and CDR2 YFSETQ. The ends were cut back, 0 bases at V and 6 bases at J, with 10 bases in the middle. The CDR3 is made up of 14 amino acids. The CDR3 loop reads CASSLVKGPNEQFF. The CDR3 DNA is TGCGCCAGCAGCTTGGTGAAGGGCCCCAATGAGCAGTTCTTC.

The chain combines TRBV15 with TRBJ2-1; 7 bases match TRBD2. The CDR3 has 15 amino acids. Trimming removed 1 base from V and 5 bases from J; junction bases left unmatched: 5. Germline CDR1 is LNHNV and CDR2 is YYDKDF (reference sequence). The CDR3 sequence: CATSRVSGADNEQFF. The CDR3 DNA is TGTGCCACCAGCAGAGTGAGCGGGGCAGACAATGAGCAGTTCTTC.

In its sample, this clonotype was seen many times. The V gene is TRBV7-2, the J gene TRBJ2-3; no definite D call. CDR1 is SGHTA and CDR2 is FQGNSA in the germline V gene. The CDR3 loop spans 15 amino acids. Trimming pared 4 bases from V and 0 bases from J, leaving 11 bases between. In DNA, the CDR3 is TGTGCCAGCAGCTCGCAATATGGGAGCACAGATACGCAGTATTTT. This sequence encodes CASSSQYGSTDTQYF.

The V call is TRBV7-6, the J call TRBJ2-2; 8 bases match TRBD2. This CDR3 region has 16 residues. V lost 2 bases and J lost 6; bases outside the gene matches: 8. From germline, CDR1 is SGHVS and CDR2 FNYEAQ. CDR3: CASSLYGRAAAGELFF. The CDR3 DNA reads TGTGCCAGCAGCTTATACGGGAGGGCCGCCGCCGGGGAGCTGTTTTTT.

In its sample, this clonotype was seen a few times. The chain joins TRBV6-5 to TRBJ2-7; 7 bases are a match to TRBD1. The ends lost 2 bases at V and 3 bases at J; junction bases unmatched: 10. CDR3 length equals 16 residues. Looked up from germline, CDR1 is MNHEY and CDR2 is SVGAGI. DNA of the CDR3: TGTGCCAGCAGTTACCCCCGGACAGGTGAAAACTACGAGCAGTACTTC. Its translation: CASSYPRTGENYEQYF.

This clonotype was seen repeatedly, ten times or more. The rearrangement joins TRBV7-9 to TRBJ1-4, with a weak D call TRBD1 (5 bases). Germline-derived CDR1 and CDR2 are SEHNR and FQNEAQ (reference sequence). Trimming left V 4 bases short and J 6 bases short, with 18 bases between. The CDR3 runs to 16 residues. The CDR3: CASSSKKGGGDEKLFF. Here the CDR3 DNA reads TGTGCCAGCAGCTCGAAAAAGGGTGGAGGGGATGAAAAACTGTTTTTT. Full variable domain (outside the CDR3, taken from reference TRBV7-9 and TRBJ1-4): DTGVSQNPRHKITKRGQNVTFRCDPISEHNRLYWYRQTLGQGPEFLTYFQNEAQLEKSRLLSDRFSAERPKGSFSTLEIQRTEQGDSAMYLCASSSKKGGGDEKLFFGSGTQLSVL.

With respect to this clonotype: A clone one base away is much larger, so this may be a read error. The V and J genes are TRBV29-1 and TRBJ2-1; perhaps TRBD1 as D (5 bases). Germline assignment: CDR1 SQVTM and CDR2 ANQGSEA. The CDR3 runs to 12 residues. V lost 4 bases and J 10 bases, leaving 14 bases between the germline ends. The CDR3 loop is CSVGVRVAEQFF. The CDR3 nucleotides are TGCAGCGTTGGAGTCAGGGTTGCCGAGCAGTTCTTC.

A few counts support this clonotype. This chain links TRBV7-8 with TRBJ2-5; D is uncertain. Germline lookup yields CDR1 SGHVS and CDR2 FQNEAQ. V lost 1 base and J 4 bases, leaving 22 bases between the germline ends. The CDR3 sequence is 18 residues long. The CDR3 loop reads CASSLGVIAAAGLETQYF. Here the CDR3 DNA reads TGTGCCAGCAGCTTAGGAGTCATCGCAGCCGCCGGGCTAGAGACCCAGTACTTC.

The V gene is TRBV6-4, the J gene TRBJ2-1; no clear D. Germline values: CDR1 MRHNA, CDR2 SNTAGT. CDR3 length equals 14 residues. CDR3 residues: CASKAESSYNEQFF. The CDR3 region has the DNA TGTGCTTCCAAGGCCGAGAGCTCCTACAATGAGCAGTTCTTC.

The table lists this clonotype with many counts. This chain links TRBV7-9 with TRBJ2-2, with D uncertain. Germline V CDR1 and CDR2: SEHNR, FQNEAQ (reference sequence). Trimming cost V 0 bases and J 2 bases, with 7 bases left between them. The CDR3 spans 15 residues. CDR3 region: CASSLARSNTGELFF. The CDR3 DNA is TGTGCCAGCAGCTTAGCCAGGTCTAACACCGGGGAGCTGTTTTTT.

This clonotype was counted a few times. J is TRBJ2-2 and V is TRBV5-6; a weak D match, TRBD1 (6 bases). The V gene's germline CDR1 is SGHDT and CDR2 YYEEEE. V shed 0 bases and J shed 9 bases, with 9 bases lying between them. The CDR3 runs to 13 residues. CDR3: CASSLGGHRELFF. The CDR3 region has the DNA TGTGCCAGCAGCTTGGGGGGGCACCGGGAGCTGTTTTTT. Combining the CDR3 with reference TRBV5-6 and TRBJ2-2 gives the whole variable domain DAGVTQSPTHLIKTRGQQVTLRCSPKSGHDTVSWYQQALGQGPQFIFQYYEEEERQRGNFPDRFSGHQFPNYSSELNVNALLLGDSALYLCASSLGGHRELFFGEGSRLTVL.